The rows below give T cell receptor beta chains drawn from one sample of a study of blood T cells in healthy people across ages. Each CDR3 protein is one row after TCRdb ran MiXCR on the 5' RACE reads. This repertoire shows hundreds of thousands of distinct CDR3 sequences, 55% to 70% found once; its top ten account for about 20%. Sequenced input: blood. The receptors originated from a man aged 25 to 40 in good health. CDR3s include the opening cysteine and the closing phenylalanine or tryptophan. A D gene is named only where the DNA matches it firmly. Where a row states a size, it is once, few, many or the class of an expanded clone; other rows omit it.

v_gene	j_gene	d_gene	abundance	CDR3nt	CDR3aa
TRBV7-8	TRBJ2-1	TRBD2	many	TGTGCCAGCAGCTTAGGACTAGCGGGGGGGATTAATCTTGGCAATGAGCAGTTCTTC	CASSLGLAGGINLGNEQFF
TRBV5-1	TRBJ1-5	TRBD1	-	TGCGCCAGCAGCCAGTGGACAGGTCCAAATCAGCCCCAGCATTTT	CASSQWTGPNQPQHF
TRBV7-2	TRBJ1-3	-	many	TGTGCCAGCAGCTTAGCGCTGGGCACCATATATTTT	CASSLALGTIYF
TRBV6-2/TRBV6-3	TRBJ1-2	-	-	TGTGCCAGCAGCCGGAATCCGACAGGACCGTCCCGTGGCTACACCTTC	CASSRNPTGPSRGYTF
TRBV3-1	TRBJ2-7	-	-	TGTGCCAGCAGCCACGAGCCGGGACAATTGTACGAGCAGTACTTC	CASSHEPGQLYEQYF
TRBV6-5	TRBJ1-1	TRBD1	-	TGCGCCAGCAGCCCCGGGACAGTCACTGAAGCTTTCTTT	CASSPGTVTEAFF
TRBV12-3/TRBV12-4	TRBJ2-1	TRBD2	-	TGTGCCAGCAGCCGGGAGGGGGAGGACAATGAGCAGTTCTTC	CASSREGEDNEQFF
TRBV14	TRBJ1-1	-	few	TGTGCCAGCAGTTGGGACTCACGCACTGAAGCTTTCTTT	CASSWDSRTEAFF
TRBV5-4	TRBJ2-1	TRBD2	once	TGTGCCAGCAAGAACCTCCCCCGGACTAGGGTGAACAATGAGCAGTTCTTC	CASKNLPRTRVNNEQFF
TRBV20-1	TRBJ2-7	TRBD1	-	TGCAGTGCAGGGGCGGACAGGTTAAACCTCTACGAGCAGTACTTC	CSAGADRLNLYEQYF
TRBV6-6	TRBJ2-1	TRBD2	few	TGTGCCAGCAGTTATCCGACTAGCGGTTACAATGAGCAGTTCTTC	CASSYPTSGYNEQFF
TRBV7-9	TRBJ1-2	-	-	TGTGCCAGCAGCTTAAAACTGCGGGATGGCTACACCTTC	CASSLKLRDGYTF
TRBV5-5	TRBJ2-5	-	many	TGTGCCAGCAGCTTGCTGATCGGGGAAGAGACCCAGTACTTC	CASSLLIGEETQYF
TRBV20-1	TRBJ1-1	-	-	TGCAGTGCTGGGCCGGTGAACACTGAAGCTTTCTTT	CSAGPVNTEAFF
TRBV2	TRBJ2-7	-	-	TGTGCCAGCAGCGGCCGGTTGGGGTACGAGCAGTACTTC	CASSGRLGYEQYF
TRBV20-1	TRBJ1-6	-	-	TGCAGTGCCTTGACAGGCGCCGGGAATTCACCCCTCCACTTT	CSALTGAGNSPLHF
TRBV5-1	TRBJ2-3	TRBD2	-	TGCGCCAGCGGTTCCGGCGGGGGGGCCCGAGGTACAGATACGCAGTATTTT	CASGSGGGARGTDTQYF
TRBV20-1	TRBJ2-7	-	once	TGCAGTGCTAGAGTTATGGGGGGCAGCTCCTACGAGCAGTACTTC	CSARVMGGSSYEQYF